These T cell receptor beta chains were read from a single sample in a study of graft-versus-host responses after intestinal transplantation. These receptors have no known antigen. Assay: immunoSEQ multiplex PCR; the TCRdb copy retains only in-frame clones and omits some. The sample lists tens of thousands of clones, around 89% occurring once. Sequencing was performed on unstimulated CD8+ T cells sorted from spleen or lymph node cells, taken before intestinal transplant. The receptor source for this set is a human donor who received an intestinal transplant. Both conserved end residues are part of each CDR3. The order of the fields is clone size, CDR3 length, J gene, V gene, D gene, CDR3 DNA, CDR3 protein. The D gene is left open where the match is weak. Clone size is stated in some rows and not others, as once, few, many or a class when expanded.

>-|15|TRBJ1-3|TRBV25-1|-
TGTGCCAGCAGTGAACAGGCAATCTCTGGAAACACCATATATTTT
CASSEQAISGNTIYF
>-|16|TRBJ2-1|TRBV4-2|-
TGTGCCAGCAGCCAAGAAACCGGACACCGGTACAATGAGCAGTTCTTC
CASSQETGHRYNEQFF
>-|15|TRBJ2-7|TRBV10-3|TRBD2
TGTGCCGCTGCCGCCGCGGGGGGGTATTTCTACGAGCAGTACTTC
CAAAAAGGYFYEQYF
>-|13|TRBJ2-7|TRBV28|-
TGTGCCAGCAGTATGACGGGGGTTTACGAGCAGTACTTC
CASSMTGVYEQYF
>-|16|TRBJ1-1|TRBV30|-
TGTGCCTGGAGTGTACGGGTGATGTTCCTAACCGCTGAAGCTTTCTTT
CAWSVRVMFLTAEAFF
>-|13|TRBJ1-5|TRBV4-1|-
TGCGCCAGCAGCCAAGAGAGGGGGGGGCCCCAGCATTTT
CASSQERGGPQHF
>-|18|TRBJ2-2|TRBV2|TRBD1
TGTGCCAGCAGTGAGTTCCTTACAGGGGGCGATTACACCGGGGAGCTGTTTTTT
CASSEFLTGGDYTGELFF
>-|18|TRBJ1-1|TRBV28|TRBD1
TGTGCCAGCAGTTTATTTTGGACAGGGGCCGGGGGGAACACTGAAGCTTTCTTT
CASSLFWTGAGGNTEAFF
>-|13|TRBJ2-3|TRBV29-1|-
TGCAGCGTTCAAGTAGAGAGCACAGATACGCAGTATTTT
CSVQVESTDTQYF
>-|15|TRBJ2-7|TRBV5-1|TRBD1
TGCGCCAGCAGCCCTCGGAGAGGGGGCTTCTACGAGCAGTACTTC
CASSPRRGGFYEQYF
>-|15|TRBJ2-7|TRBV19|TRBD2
TGTGCCAGTAGTCCCCGGGGGGGCCCCACCTACGAGCAGTACTTC
CASSPRGGPTYEQYF
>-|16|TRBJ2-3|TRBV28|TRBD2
TGTGCCAGCAGTCTCCTAGCGGGGAGGGTAACAGATACGCAGTATTTT
CASSLLAGRVTDTQYF
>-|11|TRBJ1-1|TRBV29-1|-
TGCAGCGTTAGGACTTTTGCTGAAGCTTTCTTT
CSVRTFAEAFF
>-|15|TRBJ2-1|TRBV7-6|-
TGTGCCAGCACCATATTACCCGGGGGATACAATGAGCAGTTCTTC
CASTILPGGYNEQFF
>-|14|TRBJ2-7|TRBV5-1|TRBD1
TGCGCCAGCAGCCCAGGACAGGGAGACTACGAGCAGTACTTC
CASSPGQGDYEQYF
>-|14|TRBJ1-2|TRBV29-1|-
TGCAGCGTTCCCTCGGACGGGGTAGATTATGGCTACACCTTC
CSVPSDGVDYGYTF
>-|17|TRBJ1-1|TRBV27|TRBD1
TGTGCCAGCAGTTTATCGAGTCTTCTAGACAGGGGCACTGAAGCTTTCTTT
CASSLSSLLDRGTEAFF
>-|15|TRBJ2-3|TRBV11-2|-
TGTGCCAGCAGCTTCCGGCGGGGGCGCACAGATACGCAGTATTTT
CASSFRRGRTDTQYF
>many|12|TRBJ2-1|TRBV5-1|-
TGCGCCAGCAGCCTGACCTCCAGGATAACGTTCTTC
CASSLTSRITFF
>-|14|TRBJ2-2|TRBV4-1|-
TGCGCCAGCAGCCAAGGCATCTATTCCGGGGAGCTGTTTTTT
CASSQGIYSGELFF
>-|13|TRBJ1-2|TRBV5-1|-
TGCGCCAGCAGCCTGTGGGGGCCGGGCGGCTACACCTTC
CASSLWGPGGYTF
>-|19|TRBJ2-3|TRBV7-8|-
TGTGCCAGCAGCTTTTATCGCGTTCGCCGACAGGACTTCACAGATACGCAGTATTTT
CASSFYRVRRQDFTDTQYF
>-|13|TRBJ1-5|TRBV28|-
TGTGCCAGCGGAAGACAGGCTGCTCAGCCCCAGCATTTT
CASGRQAAQPQHF
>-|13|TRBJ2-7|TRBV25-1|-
TGTGCCAGCAGTGACTGGAGCCAGTACGAGCAGTACTTC
CASSDWSQYEQYF
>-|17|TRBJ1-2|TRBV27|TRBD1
TGTGCCAGCAGTCCCGCCCCCTTGGGGACAGGGAACTATGGCTACACCTTC
CASSPAPLGTGNYGYTF
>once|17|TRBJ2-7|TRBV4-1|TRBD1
TGCGCCAGCAGCCAAGTAGTGGACAGGTGGGACTCCTACGAGCAGTACTTC
CASSQVVDRWDSYEQYF
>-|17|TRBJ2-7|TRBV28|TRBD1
TGTGCCAGCAGCCCACCTAACAGGGGTCCCCTCTCCTACGAGCAGTACTTC
CASSPPNRGPLSYEQYF
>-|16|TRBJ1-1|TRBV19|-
TGTGCCAGTAGTATAGGTAGCAGGGTAGGAGGGACTGAAGCTTTCTTT
CASSIGSRVGGTEAFF
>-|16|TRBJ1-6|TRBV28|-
TGTGCCAGCAGTTCAATACGGACACCAAATAATTCACCCCTCCACTTT
CASSSIRTPNNSPLHF
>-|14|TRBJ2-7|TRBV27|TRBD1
TGTGCCAGCAGTTTAGGGACAGGGGGCAACGAGCAGTACTTC
CASSLGTGGNEQYF
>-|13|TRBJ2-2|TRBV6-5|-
TGTGCCAGCAGTCCCAATGACAGCGGGGAGCTGTTTTTT
CASSPNDSGELFF
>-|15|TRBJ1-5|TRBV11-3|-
TGTGCCGGTGGCATTCAGGATTATAGCAATCAGCCCCAGCATTTT
CAGGIQDYSNQPQHF
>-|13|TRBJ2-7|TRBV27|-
TGTGCCAGCAGTGGGGGCGCGTCCTACGAGCAGTACTTC
CASSGGASYEQYF
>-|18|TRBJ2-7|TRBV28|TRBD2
TGTGCCAGCAGTTCGGGCGAGGCAGCCGGGACTAGTCCATACGAGCAGTACTTC
CASSSGEAAGTSPYEQYF
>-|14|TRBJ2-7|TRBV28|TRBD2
TGTGCCAGCAGGATACTAGCGGGGCCTTACGAGCAGTACTTC
CASRILAGPYEQYF
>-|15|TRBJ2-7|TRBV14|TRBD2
TGTGCCAGCAGCCGCGTAGCGGGGGGTATCTACGAGCAGTACTTC
CASSRVAGGIYEQYF
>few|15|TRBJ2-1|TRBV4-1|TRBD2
TGTGCCAGCAGCCAAGAGACTAGCGGGTACAATGAGCAGTTCTTC
CASSQETSGYNEQFF
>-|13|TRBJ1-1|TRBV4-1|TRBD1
TGCGCCAGCAGCTACAGGGGTGGCACTGAAGCTTTCTTT
CASSYRGGTEAFF
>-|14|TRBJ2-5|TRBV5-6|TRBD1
TGTGCCAGCAGCTTGGGACAGGGGGCGGAGACCCAGTACTTC
CASSLGQGAETQYF
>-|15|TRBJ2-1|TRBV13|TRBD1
TGTGCCAGCAGCGTAAGGGGGCTAGGCCACAATGAGCAGTTCTTC
CASSVRGLGHNEQFF
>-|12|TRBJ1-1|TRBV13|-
TGTGCCAGCAGCCCCTTAAACACTGAAGCTTTCTTT
CASSPLNTEAFF
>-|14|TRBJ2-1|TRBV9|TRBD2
TGTGCCAGCACCGGAGCGGGGGGGCTCAATGAGCAGTTCTTC
CASTGAGGLNEQFF
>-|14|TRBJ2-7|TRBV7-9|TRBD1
TGTGCCAGCAGTTCGGGACAGGGGCCGTACGAGCAGTACTTC
CASSSGQGPYEQYF
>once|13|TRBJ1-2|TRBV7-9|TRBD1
TGTGCCAGCACCGGGGACAGGATGGATGGCTACACCTTC
CASTGDRMDGYTF
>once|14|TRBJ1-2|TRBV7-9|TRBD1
TGTGCCAGCAGCTTAGGCCAGGGGGCGAGTAGCTACACCTTC
CASSLGQGASSYTF
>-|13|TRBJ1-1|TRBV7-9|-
TGTGCCAGCGGAAAACAGGAGAACACTGAAGCTTTCTTT
CASGKQENTEAFF